Here is one T cell receptor (beta chain) with its context. Its specificity is unknown. This sample is part of a study of cytotoxic CD8 clonotypes in ibrutinib-treated CLL. Study overall: Among patients, some 24 responded partially and 2 completely; around 15 then stayed remitted and roughly 12 progressed after median around 73 months.

Target depth was 1 in 200,000 to 1 in 1 million T cells, about 10x per clonotype. TCRdb's copy holds only in-frame clones and misses some; the assay was immunoSEQ multiplex PCR. The sample lists tens of thousands of clones; roughly 65% were seen once. Points from the study as a whole: Baseline clonality exceeded age-matched healthy donors and tracked circulating CD8+ T-cell counts.

This clonotype was obtained from a human donor with chronic lymphocytic leukemia. The sequencing used PBMCs, collected after 24 months of ibrutinib treatment.

CDR3 DNA: TGTGCCACCAGCAACCGGGACACGTACACCGGGGAGCTGTTTTTT. Its protein product is CATSNRDTYTGELFF. The chain couples TRBV15 to TRBJ2-2; D might be TRBD1 (6 bases). In germline, CDR1 is LNHNV, CDR2 YYDKDF (reference sequence). V lost 4 bases and J 3 bases, leaving 12 bases between the germline ends. This CDR3 spans 15 amino acids.